This T cell receptor (beta chain) was recorded in a study of T-cell reconstitution after alpha-beta-depleted transplantation in children. TCRbeta library preparation incorporated unique molecular identifiers. MiXCR, run by TCRdb on the PCR reads, gives a single entry per CDR3 protein. The table includes more than 300,000 distinct CDR3 sequences, roughly 16% detected once. Study-wide results and caveats: The origin of alpha-beta T cells about two months after transplant was reportedly several hundred expanded graft clones. Surviving recipient T cells and thymic progenitors accounted for the high day-60 TCRbeta diversity observed in some patients. A year had passed since transplant, and T-cell counts and diversity by then came mostly from newly produced T cells.

Comment on this clonotype: Its antigen is undetermined.

The sequence derives from a male patient aged 2 to 10 who had a stem cell transplant for acute lymphoblastic leukemia, so the T cells may come from the graft donor. The sample here was PBMCs, mostly from graft donor cells, taken 360 days after TCRalphabeta/CD19-depleted stem cell transplant.

The CDR3 is CASSPSISEAFF. CDR3 coding DNA: TGTGCCAGCAGTCCATCCATTTCGGAAGCTTTCTTT. The V and J genes are TRBV28 and TRBJ1-1; D not certain. The V end was cut by 5 bases, the J end by 8 bases, with 12 bases between. The CDR3 loop spans 12 amino acids. From germline, CDR1 is MDHEN and CDR2 SYDVKM.